This T cell receptor (beta chain) was sequenced during a study of glioma-infiltrating T cells after dendritic cell vaccination. Method: immunoSEQ multiplex PCR; TCRdb's copy keeps in-frame clones and lacks some. The sample lists tens of thousands of clones; 80% to 90% were seen once. The material was blood, obtained before dendritic cell vaccination. This clonotype originated in a human donor with glioblastoma.

CDR3 sequence reads: CASSLRLAGGSGYEQYF. The CDR3, as DNA: TGTGCCAGCAGCTTGAGGCTAGCGGGAGGGTCGGGTTACGAGCAGTACTTC. The rearrangement joins TRBV5-4 to TRBJ2-7; TRBD2 matches at 12 bases. Unmatched junction bases numbered 9, after V lost 1 base and J lost 4 bases. The CDR3 length is 17 residues. Germline V CDR1 and CDR2: SGHNT, YYREEE (reference sequence).